This T cell receptor beta chain was documented in a study of T cells in tuberculosis. General study findings and limits: Active tuberculosis TCR-alpha repertoires lay closer to GMM-specific TCRs than IGRA-negative controls, suggesting clonal expansion.

On this clone itself: Its specificity is unknown.

Generated by immunoSEQ multiplex PCR, the TCRdb table keeps only in-frame clones and is missing some. Among 7,500 to 8,500 clones, about 95% were seen once, and the ten largest hold roughly 10%. Positive smear microscopy and/or M. tuberculosis culture confirmed active disease. In germline, CDR1 is MGHDK, CDR2 SYGVNS. V gave up 6 bases and J gave up 5 bases, with 11 bases separating them. This CDR3 is 13 amino acids long. The sequenced sample was PBMCs. The sequence derives from an adult with tuberculosis. This rearrangement joins TRBV25-1 to TRBJ1-5; possibly TRBD1 for D (6 bases). In DNA, the CDR3 is TGTGCCAGCAGCCGGGACACTTATCAGCCCCAGCATTTT. It is translated as CASSRDTYQPQHF. Looking up the rest from reference TRBV25-1 and TRBJ1-5 gives the full variable domain: EADIYQTPRYLVIGTGKKITLECSQTMGHDKMYWYQQDPGMELHLIHYSYGVNSTEKGDLSSESTVSRIRTEHFPLTLESARPSHTSQYLCASSRDTYQPQHFGDGTRLSIL.